The 5 T cell receptor beta chains reported below all come from one sample, sequenced in a study of breast tumors, draining lymph nodes, adjacent tissues. Samples came from axillary lymph nodes draining the breast cancer. TCRdb passed the multiplex PCR reads through MiXCR, listing each CDR3 protein once. Among about 200,000 distinct CDR3 sequences listed, 31% were seen once. Material for sequencing was axillary lymph node tissue. The receptor source for this set is a female donor with breast cancer. Some clones in this sample may be carry-over from other donors' samples.

A word on this clonotype: Possible read error: a much larger clone is one base away. The V gene is TRBV6-1, the J gene TRBJ2-3; 7 bases map to TRBD2. Germline CDR1 and CDR2: MNHNS and SASEGT. Germline trimming cut 10 bases from V and 4 bases from J; bases unmatched to any gene: 14. The CDR3 is 15 residues long. CDR3 region: CATPASSTSADTQYF. The CDR3 bases are TGTGCCACGCCCGCTAGCAGCACTAGCGCAGATACGCAGTATTTT.

At least ten counts were recorded for this clonotype. The V and J genes are TRBV9 and TRBJ1-3; TRBD1 is a possible D gene (6 bases). Germline-derived CDR1 and CDR2 are SGDLS and YYNGEE. This CDR3 spans 15 amino acids. V was pared by 0 bases and J by 0 bases, with 7 bases between. For the CDR3, the DNA is TGTGCCAGCAGCGTAGAAGGGGGCTCTGGAAACACCATATATTTT. Encoded protein: CASSVEGGSGNTIYF.

Points on this clonotype: The conserved phenylalanine or tryptophan is not found at the CDR3 terminus, so this likely reflects a read error. The DNA is left out, because the CDR3 cannot be placed on it with certainty; the CDR3 is given as TCRdb lists it. J is TRBJ2-2 and V is TRBV2. CDR1 is SNHLY and CDR2 is FYNNEI in the germline V gene. The CDR3 is 9 residues long, ends included. CDR3 loop: CASSESKGL.

Many counts were recorded for this clonotype. The V call is TRBV20-1, the J call TRBJ2-3; 10 bases map to TRBD2. The germline CDR1 and CDR2 sequences are DFQATT and SNEGSKA (reference sequence). J gave up 6 bases and V 0 bases, and 3 bases lay outside the gene matches. The CDR3 is 14 amino acids. CDR3 in DNA: TGCAGTGCTAGAGACCCAGCGGGGGGGGATACGCAGTATTTT. It yields the protein CSARDPAGGDTQYF.

This clonotype was recorded many times. V usage is TRBV10-1 and J usage is TRBJ2-5; 14 bases line up with TRBD2. With V trimmed by 5 bases and J by 3 bases, 8 bases remained unmatched. The CDR3 has 17 residues. The germline gives CDR1 WNHNN, CDR2 SYGVQD (reference sequence). The DNA of the CDR3 is TGCGCCAGCAGTCCGGGACTAGCGGGGGTTAGGGAAGAGACCCAGTACTTC. This sequence encodes CASSPGLAGVREETQYF.